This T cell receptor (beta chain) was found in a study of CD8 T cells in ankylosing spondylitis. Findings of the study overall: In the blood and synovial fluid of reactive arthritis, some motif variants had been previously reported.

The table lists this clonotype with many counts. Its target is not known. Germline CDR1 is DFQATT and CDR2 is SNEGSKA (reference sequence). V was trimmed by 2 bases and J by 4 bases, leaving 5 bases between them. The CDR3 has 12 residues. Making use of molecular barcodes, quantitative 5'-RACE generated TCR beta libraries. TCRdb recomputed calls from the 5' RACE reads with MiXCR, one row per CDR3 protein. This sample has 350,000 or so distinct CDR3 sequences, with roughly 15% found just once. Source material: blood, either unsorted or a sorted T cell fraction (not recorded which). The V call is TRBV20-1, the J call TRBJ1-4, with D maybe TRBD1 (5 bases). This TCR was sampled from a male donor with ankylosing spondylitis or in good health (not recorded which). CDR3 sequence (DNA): TGCAGTGCTAGAAGGGGTAATGAAAAACTGTTTTTT. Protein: CSARRGNEKLFF.